What follows is one T cell receptor (beta chain) and its context. For repertoire sequencing, the TCR beta CDR3 regions were amplified from RNA transcripts. First-round RT-PCR with HTBI primers preceded a second-round multiplex PCR. TCRdb processed the multiplex PCR reads anew with MiXCR; each CDR3 protein has one entry. The data hold 300,000 to 500,000 distinct CDR3 sequences, with approximately 15% observed a single time. CDR3 length: 16 amino acids. The germline CDR1 and CDR2 sequences are SGHAT and FQNNGV. Trimming pared 5 bases from V and 5 bases from J, leaving 20 bases between. This record belongs to a study of Graves' ophthalmopathy and Graves' hyperthyroidism. Clinicians diagnosed using symptoms, serum thyroxine, TRAb, thyroid ultrasound and orbital computed tomography.

The sequenced material came from peripheral blood. The chain recombines TRBV11-2 with TRBJ2-3; perhaps TRBD2 as D (6 bases). The clonotype originates from a woman under 30 with stable Graves' hyperthyroidism. As DNA, the CDR3 is TGTGCCAGCAGCCGCCGACTAACGGGGCGGGGAGATACGCAGTATTTT. Translation: CASSRRLTGRGDTQYF.